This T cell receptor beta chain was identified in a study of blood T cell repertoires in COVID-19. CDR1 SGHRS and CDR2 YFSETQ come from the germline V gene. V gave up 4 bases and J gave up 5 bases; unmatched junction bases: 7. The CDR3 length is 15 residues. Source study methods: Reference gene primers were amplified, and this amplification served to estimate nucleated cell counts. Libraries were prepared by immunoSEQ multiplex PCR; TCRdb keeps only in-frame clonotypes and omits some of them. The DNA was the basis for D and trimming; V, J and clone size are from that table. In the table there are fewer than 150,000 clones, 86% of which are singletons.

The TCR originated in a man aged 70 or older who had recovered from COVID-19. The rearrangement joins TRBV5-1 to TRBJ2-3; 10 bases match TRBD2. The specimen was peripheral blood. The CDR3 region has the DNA TGCGCCAGCAGCACCGAAGCGGGAGGGGTAGATACGCAGTATTTT. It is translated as CASSTEAGGVDTQYF.